These T cell receptor beta chains were read from a single sample in a study of blood T cells in healthy people across ages. In TCRdb, the 5' RACE reads were re-called with MiXCR into one record per CDR3 protein. The sample carries over 600,000 distinct CDR3 sequences, around 45% recorded once. Sequencing used blood. Every receptor here comes from a man aged 80 or over in good health. The CDR3 runs from the conserved cysteine through the conserved F or W. A D gene is named only where the DNA matches it firmly. Not every row has a clone size; where given, it reads once, few, many or a size class.

>TRBV5-1|TRBJ1-1|.|few
CASQIEGGRIDTEAFF
TGCGCCAGCCAAATTGAAGGGGGTCGGATAGACACTGAAGCTTTCTTT
>TRBV28|TRBJ1-1|.|.
CASSFTGSGYTEAFF
TGTGCCAGCAGTTTTACCGGGTCAGGGTATACTGAAGCTTTCTTT
>TRBV28|TRBJ2-7|TRBD2|.
CASTRGRTESYEQYF
TGTGCCAGCACCCGCGGGAGAACCGAATCCTACGAGCAGTACTTC
>TRBV29-1|TRBJ2-5|.|.
CSVVQAGETQYF
TGCAGCGTTGTCCAGGCCGGGGAGACCCAGTACTTC
>TRBV7-2|TRBJ1-3|.|few
CASSPPLEGGTGNTIYF
TGTGCCAGCAGCCCTCCTTTGGAGGGGGGGACTGGAAACACCATATATTTT
>TRBV7-3|TRBJ1-1|.|.
CASSLNGNTEAFF
TGTGCCAGCAGCTTAAACGGGAACACTGAAGCTTTCTTT
>TRBV11-2|TRBJ2-1|TRBD2|.
CASSLFGTSGSNEQFF
TGTGCCAGCAGCTTATTTGGGACTAGCGGGAGCAATGAGCAGTTCTTC
>TRBV27|TRBJ1-2|.|.
CASSLYKASGYTF
TGTGCCAGCAGTTTATACAAGGCTAGTGGCTACACCTTC
>TRBV7-2|TRBJ2-7|.|.
CASSLDWGPREQYF
TGTGCCAGCAGCTTAGATTGGGGCCCGCGGGAGCAGTACTTC
>TRBV7-9|TRBJ2-3|TRBD1|.
CASSLAGTGGAADTQYF
TGTGCCAGCAGCTTAGCGGGGACAGGGGGCGCAGCAGATACGCAGTATTTT
>TRBV2|TRBJ2-1|.|many
CASTAGLRIEQFF
TGTGCCAGCACGGCAGGGCTGAGGATAGAGCAGTTCTTC
>TRBV6-2/TRBV6-3|TRBJ2-4|.|.
CASSLLRGGNIQYF
TGTGCCAGCAGCCTTCTACGGGGCGGAAACATTCAGTACTTC
>TRBV6-2/TRBV6-3|TRBJ1-2|TRBD1|.
CASRDTGQNYGYTF
TGTGCCAGCAGAGACACGGGACAGAACTATGGCTACACCTTC
>TRBV20-1|TRBJ1-2|TRBD1|few
CSPQGGINYGYTF
TGCAGTCCCCAGGGGGGAATAAACTATGGCTACACCTTC
>TRBV4-2|TRBJ2-5|TRBD2|once
CASSQDLTTGGGFNERYF
TGTGCCAGCAGCCAGGACCTCACCACGGGAGGTGGCTTCAACGAGCGGTACTTC
>TRBV4-3|TRBJ2-1|.|.
CASSQDQTFYNEQFF
TGCGCCAGCAGCCAAGACCAAACTTTCTACAATGAGCAGTTCTTC
>TRBV11-3|TRBJ2-1|.|.
CASSTAGSYNEQFF
TGTGCCAGCAGCACCGCAGGGAGTTACAATGAGCAGTTCTTC
>TRBV5-6|TRBJ1-2|.|.
CASSPGGLRYTF
TGTGCCAGCAGCCCGGGGGGACTCCGCTACACCTTC
>TRBV28|TRBJ1-6|.|.
CASRMTVTPSTLHF
TGTGCCAGCAGGATGACAGTAACCCCTTCCACCCTCCACTTT
>TRBV4-2|TRBJ2-1|.|many
CASSPGVTGNEQFF
TGTGCCAGCAGCCCCGGGGTTACAGGGAATGAGCAGTTCTTC
>TRBV29-1|TRBJ2-3|TRBD1|few
CSVWDRLTDTQYF
TGCAGCGTTTGGGACAGGCTCACAGATACGCAGTATTTT
>TRBV7-2|TRBJ2-1|.|.
CASSIGRGDEQFF
TGTGCCAGCAGCATCGGAAGGGGGGATGAGCAGTTCTTC
>TRBV9|TRBJ2-7|.|many
CASSVGQGGTYEQYF
TGTGCCAGCAGCGTAGGTCAGGGGGGTACCTACGAGCAGTACTTC
>TRBV11-3|TRBJ2-1|TRBD1|.
CASSFGQGSNEQFF
TGTGCCAGCAGCTTCGGACAGGGTAGCAATGAGCAGTTCTTC
>TRBV7-2|TRBJ2-3|.|few
CASSLGGLGNTQYF
TGTGCCAGCAGCTTAGGCGGGTTGGGGAATACGCAGTATTTT
>TRBV20-1|TRBJ2-7|TRBD2|many
CSARATSGSGEQYF
TGCAGTGCTAGAGCGACTAGCGGGAGCGGGGAGCAGTACTTC
>TRBV9|TRBJ2-3|.|.
CASSATWDFTTQYF
TGTGCCAGCAGCGCGACCTGGGACTTCACAACGCAGTATTTT
>TRBV27|TRBJ2-2|.|few
CASSFGGAGSSTGELFF
TGTGCCAGCAGTTTTGGTGGGGCGGGAAGTAGCACCGGGGAGCTGTTTTTT
>TRBV19|TRBJ1-1|TRBD1|.
CASSLAQGADTEAFF
TGTGCCAGTAGTCTAGCACAGGGGGCGGACACTGAAGCTTTCTTT
>TRBV27|TRBJ2-5|.|.
CASSLGIQTYF
TGTGCCAGCAGTTTGGGGATTCAGACGTACTTC
>TRBV20-1|TRBJ2-3|.|.
CSARDLLPDTQYF
TGCAGTGCTAGAGATCTTCTACCAGATACGCAGTATTTT
>TRBV6-6|TRBJ1-4|.|once
CASSYVVAAATNEKLFF
TGTGCCAGCAGTTATGTTGTCGCGGCAGCAACTAATGAAAAACTGTTTTTT
>TRBV7-2|TRBJ2-3|TRBD2|.
CASSSPGWRERADTQYF
TGTGCCAGCAGCTCCCCAGGGTGGCGGGAGAGGGCAGATACGCAGTATTTT
>TRBV10-3|TRBJ2-7|.|.
CAIRGVSGEQYF
TGTGCCATCAGGGGTGTCTCTGGCGAGCAGTACTTC
>TRBV29-1|TRBJ2-3|.|many
CSVERGSDTQYF
TGCAGCGTGGAGAGGGGATCGGATACGCAGTATTTT
>TRBV6-6|TRBJ2-4|.|few
CASSYGEGLAKNIQYF
TGTGCCAGCAGTTACGGTGAGGGTCTAGCCAAAAACATTCAGTACTTC
>TRBV4-3|TRBJ2-3|.|few
CASSQVVSGGSTDTQYF
TGCGCCAGCAGCCAAGTGGTTAGCGGAGGTAGCACAGATACGCAGTATTTT
>TRBV27|TRBJ1-2|.|.
CASSFRGQGYGYTF
TGTGCCAGCAGTTTTAGAGGGCAGGGGTATGGCTACACCTTC
>TRBV4-3|TRBJ2-1|TRBD2|.
CASSQGASGTSEQFF
TGCGCCAGCAGCCAAGGCGCTAGCGGGACTTCTGAGCAGTTCTTC
>TRBV28|TRBJ2-3|.|few
CASVRAPTDTQYF
TGTGCCAGCGTGCGGGCCCCCACAGATACGCAGTATTTT
>TRBV7-2|TRBJ2-7|TRBD2|many
CASSKLAGGAYEQYF
TGTGCCAGCAGCAAACTAGCGGGTGGGGCCTACGAGCAGTACTTC
>TRBV7-9|TRBJ1-1|TRBD1|.
CASSLRQGPTEAFF
TGTGCCAGCAGCCTCCGACAGGGTCCCACTGAAGCTTTCTTT
>TRBV29-1|TRBJ2-1|TRBD2|.
CSVSGEASYNEQFF
TGCAGCGTGAGCGGGGAGGCCTCCTACAATGAGCAGTTCTTC
>TRBV7-9|TRBJ2-7|.|.
CASSLSGHGNEQYF
TGTGCCAGCAGCTTAAGTGGCCATGGGAATGAGCAGTACTTC
>TRBV5-5|TRBJ2-5|TRBD1|many
CASSLTGGMETQYF
TGTGCCAGCAGCTTGACAGGGGGCATGGAGACCCAGTACTTC
>TRBV30|TRBJ2-3|.|.
CAWDRESPDTQYF
TGTGCCTGGGATCGGGAGTCCCCAGATACGCAGTATTTT
>TRBV21-1|TRBJ2-3|.|.
CASSIHSREDTQYF
TGTGCCAGCAGCATACACAGCCGGGAAGATACGCAGTATTTT
>TRBV7-2|TRBJ1-4|.|.
CASSLLGGAGEKLFF
TGTGCCAGCAGCTTATTGGGGGGGGCGGGGGAAAAACTGTTTTTT
>TRBV6-5|TRBJ1-2|.|few
CASSYGGGYTF
TGTGCCAGCAGTTACGGGGGTGGCTACACCTTC
>TRBV4-3|TRBJ2-1|TRBD1|.
CASSPGQGAGGISNEQFF
TGCGCCAGCAGCCCCGGACAGGGGGCAGGCGGGATTAGCAATGAGCAGTTCTTC
>TRBV5-1|TRBJ2-2|.|many
CASSWGQANTGELFF
TGCGCCAGCAGCTGGGGACAAGCGAACACCGGGGAGCTGTTTTTT
>TRBV28|TRBJ2-5|TRBD2|.
CASSLEVAGDQETQYF
TGTGCCAGCAGTTTAGAGGTAGCGGGGGACCAAGAGACCCAGTACTTC
>TRBV5-1|TRBJ2-5|TRBD2|few
CASSWAGAGGSETQYF
TGCGCCAGCAGCTGGGCTGGGGCGGGAGGATCTGAGACCCAGTACTTC
>TRBV6-2/TRBV6-3|TRBJ1-5|.|.
CASSYSRGSQPQHF
TGTGCCAGCAGTTACTCGCGGGGAAGTCAGCCCCAGCATTTT
>TRBV10-3|TRBJ2-5|.|once
CAISESGAGVNEQYF
TGTGCCATCAGTGAGTCTGGGGCAGGGGTGAATGAGCAGTACTTC